The 27 T cell receptor beta chains presented below share a single source sample, sequenced in a study of T cell responses to AZD1222 COVID-19 vaccine (dated by TCRdb to the early 2020s). The time point tag for this specimen amounts to: baseline before first vaccination. Library preparation used the immunoSEQ multiplex PCR assay. This is the immuneACCESS table as TCRdb keeps it, with only in-frame sequences that have V and J called. A part of the clones is gone; compared with another copy, unresolved V genes explain less than half, and the rest is unexplained. This sample has 150,000 to 180,000 clones in its table, and 90% of those were observed once. Together, the top ten hold about 1.7% of the sample. The sample in question was peripheral blood, obtained on day 0 of AZD1222 vaccination. These receptors were obtained from an adult in good health.

This clone was detected only once. This chain connects TRBV7-8 to TRBJ2-7; maybe TRBD2 (5 bases). V gave up 1 base and J gave up 4 bases, with 8 bases separating them. This CDR3 contains 13 residues. Germline lookup yields CDR1 SGHVS and CDR2 FQNEAQ. CDR3 DNA sequence: TGTGCCAGCAGCTTAGTAGGGAGATACGAGCAGTACTTC. Translation gives CASSLVGRYEQYF.

V usage is TRBV3-1 (or the pseudogene TRBV3-2) and J usage is TRBJ2-1; 8 bases map to TRBD2. V trimming: 2 bases; J trimming: 4 bases; junction bases outside the gene matches: 16. The germline CDR1 and CDR2 sequences are LGHDT and YNNKEL (reference sequence). This CDR3 has 19 residues. The CDR3 reads CASSQTGKWELAVYNEQFF. DNA for the CDR3: TGTGCCAGCAGCCAAACGGGAAAGTGGGAACTAGCGGTTTACAATGAGCAGTTCTTC.

The CDR3 loop reads CASSEGQLAKNIQYF. The CDR3 DNA sequence: TGCGCCAGCAGCGAGGGACAACTAGCCAAAAACATTCAGTACTTC. The V gene is TRBV4-1, the J gene TRBJ2-4, with D perhaps matching TRBD1 (6 bases). CDR3 length equals 15 residues. Trimming shortened V by 5 bases and J by 0 bases, and 11 bases separated the two germline ends. Germline values: CDR1 MGHRA, CDR2 YSYEKL.

The rearrangement links TRBV28 to TRBJ2-3; D tentatively fits TRBD1 or TRBD2 (5 bases each). Germline V gene sequence: CDR1 MDHEN, CDR2 SYDVKM. Trimming cost V 4 bases and J 4 bases, with 15 bases left between them. CDR3 length: 15 amino acids. The DNA for the CDR3 is TGTGCCAGCAGTTCGGGCGGTCTGGGGGCAGATACGCAGTATTTT. This encodes CASSSGGLGADTQYF.

This clone was observed once. The V gene is TRBV11-3, the J gene TRBJ2-1, with D maybe TRBD2 (6 bases). V was clipped by 0 bases and J by 0 bases, with 18 bases between them. The CDR3 is 19 residues long. Germline V CDR1 and CDR2: SGHNT, YENEEA. CDR3 protein: CASSLEALASVDSYNEQFF. CDR3 bases: TGTGCCAGCAGCTTAGAGGCGCTAGCGAGCGTCGACTCCTACAATGAGCAGTTCTTC.

This clone was observed a single time. The V call is TRBV28, the J call TRBJ2-6; D is undetermined. The CDR3 runs 16 residues. Germline V gene sequence: CDR1 MDHEN, CDR2 SYDVKM. The germline V and J ends were trimmed by 5 bases and 2 bases, with 13 bases remaining between them. The CDR3 region has the DNA TGTGCCAGCAGTGATCGGATCGACCCTGGGGCCAACGTCCTGACTTTC. This codes for CASSDRIDPGANVLTF.

Only a few counts were recorded for this clone. The chain has TRBV4-1 and TRBJ1-5; D is uncertain. The CDR3 consists of 16 residues. With 0 bases removed from V and 0 bases from J, the gap between germline ends came to 9 bases. In germline, CDR1 is MGHRA, CDR2 YSYEKL. As DNA, the CDR3 is TGCGCCAGCAGCCAAGATTGGTCGGATAGCAATCAGCCCCAGCATTTT. Translation gives CASSQDWSDSNQPQHF.

The genes are TRBV14 and TRBJ2-1, with 7 bases aligning to TRBD2. This CDR3 comprises 17 residues. Germline trimming cut 2 bases from V and 4 bases from J; bases unmatched to any gene: 11. Looked up from germline, CDR1 is SGHDN and CDR2 is FVKESK. The CDR3 is CASSQPPAAGRYNEQFF. As DNA, the CDR3 is TGTGCCAGCAGCCAACCCCCGGCAGCGGGGCGGTACAATGAGCAGTTCTTC. The full variable domain, with the rest looked up from reference TRBV14 and TRBJ2-1, is EAGVTQFPSHSVIEKGQTVTLRCDPISGHDNLYWYRRVMGKEIKFLLHFVKESKQDESGMPNNRFLAERTGGTYSTLKVQPAELEDSGVYFCASSQPPAAGRYNEQFFGPGTRLTVL.

This chain connects TRBV2 to TRBJ1-4, with a tentative D call TRBD1 (5 bases). CDR1 and CDR2 from the germline V gene are SNHLY and FYNNEI. The CDR3 runs 14 residues. Between the trimmed V and J ends, which lost 4 bases and 4 bases, there was a span of 10 bases. CDR3 residues: CASSGGGYNEKLFF. The CDR3 bases are TGTGCCAGCAGTGGGGGGGGATATAATGAAAAACTGTTTTTT.

V usage is TRBV6-5 and J usage is TRBJ2-2, with a weak D call TRBD1 (5 bases). CDR3 length: 13 amino acids. CDR1 is MNHEY, CDR2 SVGAGI, per germline. V gave up 6 bases and J gave up 4 bases, with 9 bases separating them. The CDR3 spells CASRSRATGELFF. In DNA, the CDR3 is TGTGCCAGCAGGTCCAGGGCCACCGGGGAGCTGTTTTTT.

This chain uses TRBV28 with TRBJ2-4; 16 positions match TRBD2. Germline CDR1 MDHEN, CDR2 SYDVKM. The V gene end was trimmed by 1 base and the J gene end by 2 bases; junction bases not matched to a gene: 14. The CDR3 runs 22 residues. DNA of the CDR3: TGTGCCAGCAGTTTATCGTGGTGGTCGGGGACTAGCGGGAGGGCGTCCAAAAACATTCAGTACTTC. This codes for CASSLSWWSGTSGRASKNIQYF.

The V and J genes are TRBV29-1 and TRBJ2-5, with TRBD2 identical over 9 bases. V dropped 1 base and J dropped 4; count of bases not matched to a gene: 10. The CDR3 has 16 amino acids. CDR1 and CDR2 from the germline V gene are SQVTM and ANQGSEA. CDR3 in amino acids: CSVEGLAEEVRETQYF. The CDR3 DNA follows: TGCAGCGTTGAAGGACTAGCGGAGGAGGTCAGAGAGACCCAGTACTTC.

This chain connects TRBV27 to TRBJ2-3; possibly TRBD2 for D (5 bases). The CDR3 covers 16 residues. Germline V lookup: CDR1 MNHEY, CDR2 SMNVEV (reference sequence). V shed 7 bases and J shed 2 bases, with 19 bases lying between them. The CDR3 nucleotides are TGTGCCAGCACCTCTCGGGAAGGGTGGCTCACAGATACGCAGTATTTT. This translates into CASTSREGWLTDTQYF.

The DNA for the CDR3 is TGCAGTGCTAGATTCCTCTACGAGCAGTACTTC. Amino acid sequence: CSARFLYEQYF. J is TRBJ2-7 and V is TRBV20-1; D gene uncertain. Deletions cut 2 bases from V and 3 bases from J, with 5 bases between. CDR1 DFQATT and CDR2 SNEGSKA come from the germline V gene (reference sequence). The CDR3 consists of 11 residues.

This chain connects TRBV19 to TRBJ1-5; D unclear. The germline gives CDR1 LNHDA, CDR2 SQIVND (reference sequence). The CDR3 is 15 residues long. Trimming cost V 5 bases and J 2 bases, with 13 bases left between them. DNA for the CDR3: TGTGCCAGTAGTGGGCCCGGTAGTGGCAATCAGCCCCAGCATTTT. This gives the protein CASSGPGSGNQPQHF. Based on the CDR3 plus reference TRBV19 and TRBJ1-5, the full variable domain is DGGITQSPKYLFRKEGQNVTLSCEQNLNHDAMYWYRQDPGQGLRLIYYSQIVNDFQKGDIAEGYSVSREKKESFPLTVTSAQKNPTAFYLCASSGPGSGNQPQHFGDGTRLSIL.

The chain combines TRBV2 with TRBJ2-3; D is perhaps TRBD1 (5 bases). This CDR3 comprises 12 residues. The ends were cut back, 4 bases at V and 6 bases at J, with 8 bases in the middle. Germline V lookup: CDR1 SNHLY, CDR2 FYNNEI. The CDR3 coding sequence is TGTGCCAGCAGTGTTTGGGGCGATACGCAGTATTTT. Its translation is CASSVWGDTQYF. The full variable domain, rest sourced from reference TRBV2 and TRBJ2-3, is EPEVTQTPSHQVTQMGQEVILRCVPISNHLYFYWYRQILGQKVEFLVSFYNNEISEKSEIFDDQFSVERPDGSNFTLKIRSTKLEDSAMYFCASSVWGDTQYFGPGTRLTVL.

The chain has TRBV9 and TRBJ2-1, with D maybe TRBD2 (5 bases). V lost 0 bases and J lost 7, with 11 bases in between. The CDR3 spans 14 residues. Germline loops: CDR1 SGDLS, CDR2 YYNGEE. CDR3 coding DNA: TGTGCCAGCAGCGTAGATTGGAGGCTGAATGAGCAGTTCTTC. It specifies CASSVDWRLNEQFF.

The genes are TRBV7-9 and TRBJ2-7; 8 bases are a match to TRBD1. The CDR3 contains 11 residues. Germline V gene lookup returns CDR1 SEHNR and CDR2 FQNEAQ (reference sequence). The trim removed 8 bases at V and 4 bases at J, leaving 1 base unmatched. CDR3 nucleotides: TGTGCCAGCGGGACAGGATACGAGCAGTACTTC. Its translation: CASGTGYEQYF.

The chain is built from TRBV11-1 and TRBJ2-2; 10 nucleotides agree with TRBD2. Trimming removed 0 bases from V and 8 bases from J; junction bases left unmatched: 6. The CDR3 contains 16 residues. Germline loops: CDR1 SGHAT, CDR2 FQDESV (reference sequence). In DNA form, the CDR3 reads TGTGCCAGCAGCTTAGCGCCAGCGGGAGGGTCGGGGGAGCTGTTTTTT. It codes for CASSLAPAGGSGELFF.

The J gene is TRBJ1-1, the V gene TRBV28; 8 bases fit TRBD1. The CDR3 has 12 residues. Germline trimming cut 3 bases from V and 11 bases from J; bases unmatched to any gene: 5. Germline V gene lookup returns CDR1 MDHEN and CDR2 SYDVKM. The CDR3 sequence is CASSFRTGRAFF. CDR3 DNA: TGTGCCAGCAGTTTTCGGACAGGGAGGGCTTTCTTT.

J is TRBJ1-1 and V is TRBV7-2; 7 bases line up with TRBD1. Trimming at V came to 4 bases and at J to 0 bases, leaving 2 bases not matched to a gene. The CDR3 is 14 residues long. Germline V gives CDR1 SGHTA, CDR2 FQGNSA. CDR3 coding DNA: TGTGCCAGCAGCTGGGGACAGCTGAACACTGAAGCTTTCTTT. Its translation: CASSWGQLNTEAFF.

The V call is TRBV18, the J call TRBJ1-5; 7 bases match TRBD1. This CDR3 contains 14 residues. J lost 5 bases, V lost 3 bases, and 4 bases had no gene match. The germline V gene has CDR1 KGHSH and CDR2 LQKENI. The CDR3 DNA reads as TGTGCCAGCTCACCGACAGGGTCGGATCAGCCCCAGCATTTT. Protein sequence: CASSPTGSDQPQHF.

The J gene is TRBJ1-1, the V gene TRBV18, with D possibly being TRBD1 (6 bases). V lost 4 bases and J 0 bases, leaving 9 bases between the germline ends. This CDR3 region has 14 residues. Germline lookup yields CDR1 KGHSH and CDR2 LQKENI. The DNA of the CDR3 is TGTGCCAGCTCACGAGGACAGATGAACACTGAAGCTTTCTTT. This translates into CASSRGQMNTEAFF.

V usage is TRBV24-1 and J usage is TRBJ2-3; the match to TRBD2 covers 10 bases. The germline V gene has CDR1 KGHDR and CDR2 SFDVKD. After removal of 4 bases from V and 4 bases from J, the junction contained 19 bases not matched to a gene. The CDR3 extends over 20 amino acids. CDR3 in DNA: TGTGCCACCAGTGAACCCCCGGGGAAGCGGGAGGGCCAGGGAGCAGATACGCAGTATTTT. Translated, it gives CATSEPPGKREGQGADTQYF.

This clone appeared a single time. The chain combines TRBV28 with TRBJ2-1; 12 bases fit TRBD2. The CDR3 has 17 residues. Losses at the gene ends were 4 bases for V and 6 bases for J; bases not matched to a gene: 10. Germline-derived CDR1 and CDR2 are MDHEN and SYDVKM. DNA of the CDR3: TGTGCCAGCAGTTCTCCCCCGACTAGCGGGAGTAGCAATGAGCAGTTCTTC. This translates into CASSSPPTSGSSNEQFF.

The chain couples TRBV9 to TRBJ1-3; D possibly corresponds to TRBD1 (6 bases). The germline gives CDR1 SGDLS, CDR2 YYNGEE. Between the trimmed V and J ends, which lost 2 bases and 4 bases, there was a span of 19 bases. The CDR3 spans 17 residues. The CDR3 DNA reads TGTGCCAGCAGCGTGGACCACTCAGGGGTAACGGGAAACACCATATATTTT. Translation: CASSVDHSGVTGNTIYF.

This chain uses TRBV19 with TRBJ1-1, with 10 bases that match TRBD1. Germline V gene sequence: CDR1 LNHDA, CDR2 SQIVND (reference sequence). CDR3 length: 19 amino acids. Trimming at V came to 0 bases and at J to 1 base, leaving 11 bases not matched to a gene. DNA for the CDR3: TGTGCCAGTAGTATAGACCCCAACGTGGGACAGGGGACGAACACTGAAGCTTTCTTT. Its translation: CASSIDPNVGQGTNTEAFF.